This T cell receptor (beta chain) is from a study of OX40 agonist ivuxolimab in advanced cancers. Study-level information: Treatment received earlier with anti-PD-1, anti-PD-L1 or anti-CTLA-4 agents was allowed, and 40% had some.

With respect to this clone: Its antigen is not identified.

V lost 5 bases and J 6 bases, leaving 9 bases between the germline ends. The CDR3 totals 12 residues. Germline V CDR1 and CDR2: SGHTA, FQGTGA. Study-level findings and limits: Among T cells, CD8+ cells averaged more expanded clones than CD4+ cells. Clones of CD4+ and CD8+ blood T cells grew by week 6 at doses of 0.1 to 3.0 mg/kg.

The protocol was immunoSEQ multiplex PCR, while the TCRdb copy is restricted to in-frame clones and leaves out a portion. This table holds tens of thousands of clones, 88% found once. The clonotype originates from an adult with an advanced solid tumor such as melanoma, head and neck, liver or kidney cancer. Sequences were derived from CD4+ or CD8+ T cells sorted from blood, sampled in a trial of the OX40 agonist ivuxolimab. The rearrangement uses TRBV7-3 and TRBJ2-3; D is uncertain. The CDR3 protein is CASSQGPDTQYF. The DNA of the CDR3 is TGTGCCAGCAGCCAAGGTCCGGATACGCAGTATTTT.